These 21 T cell receptor beta chains were all obtained from the same sample, sequenced in a study of T cells after yellow fever vaccination. TCRdb used MiXCR to reprocess the 5' RACE reads, holding one entry per CDR3 protein. The table records more than 120,000 distinct CDR3 sequences, approximately 7.7% of them present only once. The sequencing used CD4+ T cells sorted from PBMCs, collected 5 days after the yellow fever booster vaccination. Receptor source: a man aged 25 to 40 who received the YFV17D yellow fever vaccine.

This clonotype has ten or more counts. This sequence joins TRBV30 and TRBJ2-7; weak D call: TRBD1 (5 bases). The germline V gene encodes CDR1 GTSNPN and CDR2 SVGIG (reference sequence). The CDR3 length is 12 residues. The ends were cut back, 5 bases at V and 1 base at J, with 9 bases in the middle. CDR3 DNA sequence: TGTGCCTGGGCACAGGTATCCTACGAGCAGTACTTC. It encodes CAWAQVSYEQYF.

This clonotype was found many times. The V call is TRBV19, the J call TRBJ2-4; a possible D gene is TRBD2 (6 bases). CDR1 is LNHDA and CDR2 is SQIVND in the germline V gene (reference sequence). The ends were cut back, 3 bases at V and 3 bases at J, with 9 bases in the middle. The CDR3 runs 14 residues. DNA for the CDR3: TGTGCCAGTAGTATCCTGGACTACAAAAACATTCAGTACTTC. Protein product: CASSILDYKNIQYF.

This clonotype was seen at least ten times. The chain couples TRBV7-2 to TRBJ2-1; D gene unclear. Germline-derived CDR1 and CDR2 are SGHTA and FQGNSA. CDR3 length equals 13 residues. V was clipped by 6 bases and J by 4 bases, with 10 bases between them. CDR3 protein: CASRPGRYNEQFF. As DNA, the CDR3 is TGTGCCAGCAGGCCAGGACGGTACAATGAGCAGTTCTTC.

This clonotype was seen at least ten times. The J gene is TRBJ1-2, the V gene TRBV5-1; 12 bases are shared with TRBD1. CDR1 is SGHRS and CDR2 is YFSETQ in the germline V gene. V was clipped by 4 bases and J by 3 bases; unmatched bases: 4. The CDR3 length is 15 residues. The CDR3 here is CASSPGQGADYGYTF. CDR3 DNA: TGCGCCAGCAGCCCGGGACAGGGGGCGGACTATGGCTACACCTTC.

This clonotype was counted many times. The chain couples TRBV7-9 to TRBJ2-3; D not resolved. Trimming took off 7 bases at V and 0 bases at J, with 8 bases between the two ends. This CDR3 spans 13 amino acids. The germline gives CDR1 SEHNR, CDR2 FQNEAQ (reference sequence). CDR3 nucleotide sequence: TGTGCCAGCATGGGCGGAAGCACAGATACGCAGTATTTT. Encoded protein: CASMGGSTDTQYF.

At least ten counts were recorded for this clonotype. CDR3 loop: CASSIDQSSGTDTQYF. The CDR3 DNA is TGTGCCAGTAGTATAGATCAGTCTAGCGGGACAGATACGCAGTATTTT. This chain uses TRBV19 with TRBJ2-3; 8 bases agree with TRBD2. The CDR3 runs 16 residues. The V and J ends lost 0 bases and 3 bases, in that order; junction bases with no gene match: 5. Germline V CDR1 and CDR2: LNHDA, SQIVND (reference sequence).

About this clonotype itself: Just one base apart from a much larger clone, this may be a read error. This chain links TRBV3-1 with TRBJ1-5; D is unclear. V was trimmed by 1 base and J by 7 bases, leaving 8 bases between them. The V gene's germline CDR1 is LGHDT and CDR2 YNNKEL (reference sequence). CDR3 length: 13 residues. CDR3 in DNA: TGTGCCAGCAGCCAAGCACTTAAGCAGCCCCAGCATTTT. Protein product: CASSQALKQPQHF. Based on the CDR3 plus reference TRBV3-1 and TRBJ1-5, the full variable domain is DTAVSQTPKYLVTQMGNDKSIKCEQNLGHDTMYWYKQDSKKFLKIMFSYNNKELIINETVPNRFSPKSPDKAHLNLHINSLELGDSAVYFCASSQALKQPQHFGDGTRLSIL.

Details on this clonotype: This may come from a read error, since a much larger clone is one base off. In nucleotides, the CDR3 is TGTGCCAGCAGCTTAGACGGACAGCTGAGTGGGACCCAGTACTTC. Protein product: CASSLDGQLSGTQYF. The genes are TRBV7-2 and TRBJ2-5; perhaps TRBD1 as D (6 bases). The germline V gene has CDR1 SGHTA and CDR2 FQGNSA. The CDR3 runs to 15 residues. Trimming took off 1 base at V and 7 bases at J, with 16 bases between the two ends.

This clonotype was counted ten times or more. J is TRBJ2-2 and V is TRBV5-1, with D possibly being TRBD2 (5 bases). Germline loops: CDR1 SGHRS, CDR2 YFSETQ. V was clipped by 4 bases and J by 5 bases, with 18 bases between them. This CDR3 region has 16 residues. Written as DNA, the CDR3 is TGCGCCAGCAGCCCACTAGGGTTCGGGGAAACCGGGGAGCTGTTTTTT. Protein: CASSPLGFGETGELFF.

This clonotype has ten or more counts. The chain links TRBV7-9 to TRBJ2-1, with TRBD2 identical over 9 bases. V dropped 8 bases and J dropped 7; count of bases not matched to a gene: 12. CDR3 length equals 15 residues. CDR1 and CDR2 from the germline V gene are SEHNR and FQNEAQ (reference sequence). In DNA form, the CDR3 reads TGTGCCAGCGGCCCCCGTAGCGGGAGTCGTAATGAGCAGTTCTTC. Translating gives CASGPRSGSRNEQFF.

This clonotype has at least ten counts. The CDR3 DNA reads TGTGCCAGCACAGGACTAGCGGGGTCCGGCACCGGGGAGCTGTTTTTT. The encoded protein is CASTGLAGSGTGELFF. The chain joins TRBV12-3 or TRBV12-4 to TRBJ2-2, with 12 bases lining up with TRBD2. V lost 7 bases, J lost 4 bases, and 7 bases stayed unmatched. The CDR3 extends over 16 amino acids.

This clonotype was seen repeatedly, ten times or more. The chain combines TRBV3-1 with TRBJ2-1; D is unresolved. CDR1 LGHDT and CDR2 YNNKEL come from the germline V gene (reference sequence). This CDR3 is built from 13 residues. Trimming took 4 bases from V and 5 from J, leaving 9 bases between them. The CDR3 DNA reads TGTGCCAGCAGCCCCGGAGCGAACAATGAGCAGTTCTTC. As protein: CASSPGANNEQFF.

This clonotype was picked up many times. For the CDR3, the DNA is TGCGCCAGCAGCCGCTACGGGAGTTCAGATACGCAGTATTTT. Amino acids: CASSRYGSSDTQYF. This chain links TRBV5-1 with TRBJ2-3; tentatively, D is TRBD2 (6 bases). CDR1 is SGHRS and CDR2 is YFSETQ in the germline V gene. This CDR3 comprises 14 residues. Trimming shortened V by 4 bases and J by 4 bases, and 13 bases separated the two germline ends.

This clonotype has at least ten counts. The chain has TRBV12-3 or TRBV12-4 and TRBJ2-1; 7 bases align to TRBD2. This CDR3 comprises 17 residues. V was pared by 3 bases and J by 0 bases, with 8 bases of the junction left unmatched. CDR3 sequence reads: CASSFPGRQISYNEQFF. CDR3 nucleotides: TGTGCCAGCAGTTTCCCCGGGAGGCAGATCTCCTACAATGAGCAGTTCTTC.

This clonotype was detected ten times or more. The V and J genes are TRBV7-8 and TRBJ2-1; the D gene is possibly TRBD2 (6 bases). With 2 bases removed from V and 1 base from J, the gap between germline ends came to 9 bases. The CDR3 is made up of 15 amino acids. From germline, CDR1 is SGHVS and CDR2 FQNEAQ. CDR3 nucleotides: TGTGCCAGCAGCTTAAGGAGGGCATCCTACAATGAGCAGTTCTTC. It translates to CASSLRRASYNEQFF.

This clonotype was observed at least ten times. In nucleotides, the CDR3 is TGTGCCAGCAGTGAAGTAGTATACGAGCAGTACTTC. Protein product: CASSEVVYEQYF. V and J are TRBV6-1 and TRBJ2-7, with D hard to call. V dropped 1 base and J dropped 4 bases, with 5 bases sitting between them. CDR1 and CDR2 (germline): MNHNS, SASEGT. CDR3 length equals 12 residues.

This clonotype showed up many times. V gene TRBV28 combines with J gene TRBJ2-3, with a tentative D call TRBD1 (5 bases). The V and J ends lost 4 bases and 1 base respectively, with 9 bases between them. The V gene's germline CDR1 is MDHEN and CDR2 SYDVKM. The CDR3 spans 14 residues. The CDR3 DNA sequence: TGTGCCAGCAGTTCCCCGACAGGCACAGATACGCAGTATTTT. Its protein product is CASSSPTGTDTQYF.

The table lists this clonotype with many counts. The rearrangement joins TRBV29-1 to TRBJ1-2; maybe TRBD1 (6 bases). Germline loops: CDR1 SQVTM, CDR2 ANQGSEA. The CDR3 loop spans 13 amino acids. The ends were cut back, 8 bases at V and 2 bases at J, with 15 bases in the middle. CDR3 sequence reads: CSSLGGGNYGYTF. CDR3 bases: TGCAGCTCCCTGGGAGGGGGAAACTATGGCTACACCTTC.

The gene calls are TRBV7-2 and TRBJ1-2; 8 positions match TRBD1. Trimming at V came to 4 bases and at J to 6 bases, leaving 7 bases not matched to a gene. The CDR3 extends over 14 amino acids. The germline CDR1 and CDR2 sequences are SGHTA and FQGNSA. This CDR3 reads CASSSGQDRNGYTF. The DNA of the CDR3 is TGTGCCAGCAGCTCGGGACAGGATAGGAATGGCTACACCTTC.

There are many counts of this clonotype. The chain joins TRBV18 to TRBJ2-1; TRBD1 matches 10 bases. Germline-derived CDR1 and CDR2 are KGHSH and LQKENI. V dropped 3 bases and J dropped 4; count of bases not matched to a gene: 6. This CDR3 spans 16 amino acids. CDR3: CASSPAGTGVYNEQFF. In DNA, the CDR3 is TGTGCCAGCTCACCGGCCGGGACAGGGGTATACAATGAGCAGTTCTTC.

In its sample, this clonotype was seen many times. J is TRBJ1-4 and V is TRBV20-1; D might be TRBD1 (6 bases). V lost 5 bases to trimming and J lost 5 bases, with 15 bases between them. CDR1 DFQATT and CDR2 SNEGSKA come from the germline V gene (reference sequence). The CDR3 has 14 amino acids. CDR3 nucleotide sequence: TGCAGTGCTCAACCACAGGGTCTGAATGAAAAACTGTTTTTT. This translates into CSAQPQGLNEKLFF.